Below, one T cell receptor beta chain is given with its context. These data are taken from a study of shared clonotypes between healthy human individuals. V was clipped by 2 bases and J by 4 bases, with 17 bases between them. The germline CDR1 and CDR2 sequences are SEHNR and FQNEAQ (reference sequence). This CDR3 contains 16 residues. Assay: immunoSEQ multiplex PCR; the TCRdb copy retains only in-frame clones and omits some. The repertoire consists of 2 million to 2.5 million clones, with 90% to 95% occurring once and the leading ten covering 1.5% to 2%. Terminally differentiated effector memory CD45RA+ cells were left out of the naive CD8 fraction, which was CD45RO-negative and positively selected for CCR7.

Source material: naive CD8+ T cells from PBMCs. The genes are TRBV7-9 and TRBJ1-2; D may be TRBD1 (6 bases). The clonotype was recovered from a man younger than 35 in good health. Some clones in this sample may be carry-over from other donors' samples. CDR3 sequence: CASSLSAAGERYGYTF. The CDR3 DNA reads TGTGCCAGCAGCTTAAGTGCGGCAGGGGAGCGCTATGGCTACACCTTC.